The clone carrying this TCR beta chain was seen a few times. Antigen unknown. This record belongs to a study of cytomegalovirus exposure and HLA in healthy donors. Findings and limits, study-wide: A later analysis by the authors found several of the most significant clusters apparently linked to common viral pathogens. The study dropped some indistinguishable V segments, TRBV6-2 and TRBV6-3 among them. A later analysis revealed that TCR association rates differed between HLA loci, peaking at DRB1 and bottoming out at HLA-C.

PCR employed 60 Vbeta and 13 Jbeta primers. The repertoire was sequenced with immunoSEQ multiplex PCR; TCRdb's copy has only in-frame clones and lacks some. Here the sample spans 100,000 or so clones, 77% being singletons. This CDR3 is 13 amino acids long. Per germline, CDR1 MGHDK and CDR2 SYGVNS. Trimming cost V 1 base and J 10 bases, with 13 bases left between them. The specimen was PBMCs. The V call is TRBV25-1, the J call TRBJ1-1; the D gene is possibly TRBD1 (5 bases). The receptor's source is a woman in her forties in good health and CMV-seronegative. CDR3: CASSEWYQGGAFF. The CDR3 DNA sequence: TGTGCCAGCAGTGAATGGTACCAGGGTGGAGCTTTCTTT.